The 29 T cell receptor beta chains in this list originate from one sample, sequenced in a study of blood T cells in healthy people across ages (dated by TCRdb to 2015 to 2017). The library relied on 5' RACE. These reads were obtained on an Illumina HiSeq 2500. A second 7 to 11 cycle PCR used a sample-barcoded 5' primer and a J-beta primer mix. The public reads were reprocessed in TCRdb via fastp at Q25 and MiXCR, keeping in-frame beta chains. When rows share a CDR3 protein, they turn into one entry using the most common DNA and genes. This sample has over 450,000 distinct CDR3 sequences in its table, and 24% of those were observed once. The ten largest clones take up around 10% of the sample. The same sample was also used in a study of T cells of mothers and their children.

The sequencing input was blood. All receptors derive from a boy aged 5-17 years in good health.

The chain recombines TRBV27 with TRBJ2-5; TRBD2 matches 16 bases. CDR1 is MNHEY and CDR2 is SMNVEV in the germline V gene (reference sequence). V lost 4 bases to trimming and J lost 4 bases; unmatched junction nucleotides: 6. The CDR3 extends over 17 amino acids. The DNA for the CDR3 is TGTGCCAGCAGTTCGAGGGGGACTAGCGGGAGGGGAGAGACCCAGTACTTC. Residues: CASSSRGTSGRGETQYF.

This clonotype was seen more than once but under ten times. This rearrangement joins TRBV18 to TRBJ1-1, with 7 positions matching TRBD1. Germline V gene lookup returns CDR1 KGHSH and CDR2 LQKENI. V lost 4 bases and J lost 0; bases outside the gene matches: 2. The CDR3 sequence is 14 residues long. Here the CDR3 reads CASSQGQMNTEAFF. In nucleotides, the CDR3 is TGTGCCAGCTCACAGGGACAGATGAACACTGAAGCTTTCTTT.

Concerning this clonotype: The conserved phenylalanine or tryptophan normally closing the CDR3 is absent here, so this likely arose from a read error. J is TRBJ2-5 and V is TRBV9; D not resolved. Gene TRBJ2-1 matches the end of the DNA better, so the J call may be wrong. Germline V lookup: CDR1 SGDLS, CDR2 YYNGEE. The CDR3 has 13 amino acids. The CDR3 nucleotides are TGTGCCAGCAGCGTAGTTACGGGCAATGAGCAGTTCCTC. It specifies CASSVVTGNEQFL.

The chain links TRBV10-3 to TRBJ2-7; 7 bases fit TRBD1. From germline, CDR1 is ENHRY and CDR2 SYGVKD. J gave up 3 bases and V 5 bases, and 7 bases lay outside the gene matches. The CDR3 extends over 14 amino acids. CDR3 amino acids: CAISYQWDSYEQYF. CDR3 nucleotide sequence: TGTGCCATCAGTTACCAATGGGACAGCTACGAGCAGTACTTC.

This clonotype was counted a few times. The genes are TRBV7-9 and TRBJ2-5, with TRBD2 identical over 12 bases. V was pared by 4 bases and J by 1 base, with 10 bases of the junction left unmatched. There are 18 residues in the CDR3. Germline V CDR1 and CDR2: SEHNR, FQNEAQ (reference sequence). CDR3 protein: CASSSPTSGGTTQETQYF. CDR3 in DNA: TGTGCCAGCAGCTCTCCGACTAGCGGGGGAACTACCCAAGAGACCCAGTACTTC.

The rearrangement uses TRBV25-1 and TRBJ2-4; D not resolved. The germline V gene has CDR1 MGHDK and CDR2 SYGVNS. The CDR3 contains 14 residues. Trimming left V 3 bases short and J 4 bases short, with 10 bases between. The chain's CDR3 is CASSDANGKNIQYF. CDR3 in DNA: TGTGCCAGCAGTGATGCGAACGGAAAAAACATTCAGTACTTC.

This clonotype has just a few counts. This rearrangement joins TRBV12-3 or TRBV12-4 to TRBJ1-4, with 9 bases fitting TRBD1. There are 13 residues in the CDR3. The ends lost 5 bases at V and 17 bases at J; junction bases unmatched: 12. In nucleotides, the CDR3 is TGTGCCAGCAGTAAGGGATACCGGGACAGGGCCTTTTTT. Its translation is CASSKGYRDRAFF.

The chain combines TRBV28 with TRBJ2-5; D gene unclear. V was cut by 4 bases and J by 5 bases, with 14 bases left in between. Germline lookup yields CDR1 MDHEN and CDR2 SYDVKM. The CDR3 covers 14 residues. CDR3 sequence reads: CASSSPELGETQYF. In DNA, the CDR3 is TGTGCCAGCAGTTCCCCGGAGCTCGGGGAGACCCAGTACTTC.

V and J are TRBV27 and TRBJ1-2; D perhaps matches TRBD1 (5 bases). The V end was cut by 7 bases, the J end by 4 bases, with 19 bases between. The CDR3 extends over 15 amino acids. Germline CDR1 is MNHEY and CDR2 is SMNVEV (reference sequence). The CDR3 DNA is TGTGCCAGCAAACTATGGGACGTCGCAGGCTATGGCTACACCTTC. Its protein product is CASKLWDVAGYGYTF.

The genes are TRBV29-1 and TRBJ2-7; D tentatively fits TRBD1 or TRBD2 (5 bases each). V was cut by 4 bases and J by 3 bases, with 13 bases left in between. CDR3 length equals 13 residues. The germline gives CDR1 SQVTM, CDR2 ANQGSEA. CDR3 amino acids: CSVARGAYYEQYF. CDR3 bases: TGCAGCGTTGCACGAGGGGCTTACTACGAGCAGTACTTC.

The chain couples TRBV29-1 to TRBJ2-7; D uncertain. Germline CDR1 is SQVTM and CDR2 is ANQGSEA. This CDR3 spans 13 amino acids. The ends were cut back, 3 bases at V and 0 bases at J, with 9 bases in the middle. CDR3 amino acids: CSVDSGTSYEQYF. CDR3 in DNA: TGCAGCGTTGATTCCGGCACCTCCTACGAGCAGTACTTC.

The CDR3 sequence is CSARAGQGNTGELFF. The CDR3 nucleotides are TGCAGTGCTAGGGCGGGACAGGGGAACACCGGGGAGCTGTTTTTT. The chain uses TRBV20-1 and TRBJ2-2, with 9 bases identical to TRBD1. From germline, CDR1 is DFQATT and CDR2 SNEGSKA (reference sequence). The V segment lost 3 bases and the J segment 1 base; nucleotides outside the gene matches: 3. This CDR3 has 15 amino acids.

This clonotype was detected a few times. The gene calls are TRBV29-1 and TRBJ2-3, with unresolved D. V was clipped by 4 bases and J by 3 bases, with 8 bases between them. The germline gives CDR1 SQVTM, CDR2 ANQGSEA. CDR3 length: 12 residues. The CDR3 DNA reads as TGCAGCGTTGTAGCTATGACAGATACGCAGTATTTT. The encoded protein is CSVVAMTDTQYF.

This clonotype was seen more than once but under ten times. The chain couples TRBV3-1 to TRBJ1-2; D possibly corresponds to TRBD1 (6 bases). Germline V gives CDR1 LGHDT, CDR2 YNNKEL (reference sequence). CDR3 length: 15 residues. V shed 1 base and J shed 4 bases, with 13 bases lying between them. The CDR3 nucleotides are TGTGCCAGCAGCCAAGGGGACATACCCTCCTATGGCTACACCTTC. It translates to CASSQGDIPSYGYTF. The variable domain in full, with the rest retrieved from reference TRBV3-1 and TRBJ1-2, is DTAVSQTPKYLVTQMGNDKSIKCEQNLGHDTMYWYKQDSKKFLKIMFSYNNKELIINETVPNRFSPKSPDKAHLNLHINSLELGDSAVYFCASSQGDIPSYGYTFGSGTRLTVV.

This clonotype showed up just a few times. The rearrangement uses TRBV20-1 and TRBJ2-3; 8 bases are shared with TRBD1. From germline, CDR1 is DFQATT and CDR2 SNEGSKA (reference sequence). J was trimmed by 5 bases and V by 4 bases; bases with no gene match: 2. This CDR3 is built from 12 residues. Here the CDR3 reads CSAKQGGDTQYF. CDR3 nucleotide sequence: TGCAGTGCTAAACAGGGGGGAGATACGCAGTATTTT.

A few counts support this clonotype. The chain employs TRBV7-2 and TRBJ2-2; D not certain. With 0 bases removed from V and 6 bases from J, the gap between germline ends came to 11 bases. This CDR3 region has 15 residues. The germline CDR1 and CDR2 sequences are SGHTA and FQGNSA. The CDR3 sequence: CASSLAIGISGELFF. DNA for the CDR3: TGTGCCAGCAGCTTAGCGATAGGCATATCCGGGGAGCTGTTTTTT.

This clonotype turned up a few times. V usage is TRBV9 and J usage is TRBJ2-1; TRBD2 might be the D (6 bases). The CDR3 runs 19 residues. The germline V gene encodes CDR1 SGDLS and CDR2 YYNGEE. Trimming removed 4 bases at V and 2 bases at J, with 25 bases between. CDR3 nucleotide sequence: TGTGCCAGCAGCTCTCAATTTAGGGACTTCGCAATGACCTACAATGAGCAGTTCTTC. Translation: CASSSQFRDFAMTYNEQFF.

This clonotype appeared many times. The chain joins TRBV7-3 to TRBJ2-5; D may be TRBD1 or TRBD2 (6 bases each). This CDR3 has 13 amino acids. Germline V gives CDR1 SGHTA, CDR2 FQGTGA. The V end lost 5 bases, the J end lost 7 bases, and 14 bases lay between the germline ends. The CDR3 DNA follows: TGTGCCAGCAGCCTTAGAGAGGGGGGGACCCAGTACTTC. Its protein is CASSLREGGTQYF.

V is TRBV6-5 and J is TRBJ2-1; TRBD2 might be the D (5 bases). The CDR3 totals 16 residues. The germline CDR1 and CDR2 sequences are MNHEY and SVGAGI. V lost 0 bases and J 4 bases, leaving 13 bases between the germline ends. CDR3 coding DNA: TGTGCCAGCAGTTACTCGTTCGGACTTGGATACAATGAGCAGTTCTTC. This translates into CASSYSFGLGYNEQFF.

This chain uses TRBV28 with TRBJ2-1, with 13 bases fitting TRBD2. The V gene end was trimmed by 4 bases and the J gene end by 3 bases; junction bases not matched to a gene: 12. Germline CDR1 reads MDHEN; CDR2 reads SYDVKM. There are 19 residues in the CDR3. CDR3 amino acids: CASSSGTSGIRFGYNEQFF. The CDR3 DNA reads TGTGCCAGCAGTTCCGGGACTAGCGGGATTAGGTTCGGCTACAATGAGCAGTTCTTC.

In this sample, this clonotype turned up many times. The V call is TRBV5-1, the J call TRBJ1-3, with D unclear. V was pared by 4 bases and J by 0 bases, with 5 bases between. Germline lookup yields CDR1 SGHRS and CDR2 YFSETQ. This CDR3 has 13 residues. The CDR3 is CASSPPSGNTIYF. DNA for the CDR3: TGCGCCAGCAGCCCCCCCTCTGGAAACACCATATATTTT.

The chain employs TRBV12-3 or TRBV12-4 and TRBJ2-1, with 7 bases that match TRBD2. The CDR3 loop spans 14 amino acids. J gave up 6 bases and V 7 bases, and 9 bases lay outside the gene matches. This CDR3 reads CASNPGGGVNEQFF. CDR3 sequence (DNA): TGTGCCAGCAACCCGGGGGGTGGGGTCAATGAGCAGTTCTTC.

The chain recombines TRBV7-9 with TRBJ2-7; perhaps TRBD2 as D (6 bases). The closer fit of TRBJ2-1 to the DNA end suggests the J call may be wrong. The CDR3 covers 17 residues. CDR1 is SEHNR, CDR2 FQNEAQ, per germline (reference sequence). The chain's CDR3 is CASSLVERRVNYNEQFF. CDR3 nucleotide sequence: TGTGCCAGCAGCTTAGTGGAGCGGAGGGTAAATTACAATGAGCAGTTCTTC.

The J gene is TRBJ2-2, the V gene TRBV20-1; D gene ambiguous. CDR1 and CDR2 from the germline V gene are DFQATT and SNEGSKA (reference sequence). Between the trimmed V and J ends, which lost 3 bases and 0 bases, there was a span of 5 bases. CDR3 length: 13 residues. CDR3: CSARQTNTGELFF. The CDR3 DNA reads as TGCAGTGCTAGGCAAACGAACACCGGGGAGCTGTTTTTT.

The chain recombines TRBV6-5 with TRBJ2-7, with D maybe TRBD1 (6 bases). In germline, CDR1 is MNHEY, CDR2 SVGAGI. The V gene lost 7 bases and the J gene lost 5 bases, with 18 bases spanning the gap. The CDR3 is 14 residues long. CDR3 loop: CASTDSGQEHEQYF. The CDR3 DNA reads TGTGCCAGCACCGACTCGGGACAAGAACACGAGCAGTACTTC.

A few counts support this clonotype. The gene calls are TRBV12-3 or TRBV12-4 and TRBJ2-1, with a weak D call TRBD2 (5 bases). This CDR3 comprises 15 residues. Trimming removed 5 bases at V and 3 bases at J, with 14 bases between. DNA of the CDR3: TGTGCCAGCAGTATAACGGGGAGTCACTACAATGAGCAGTTCTTC. As protein: CASSITGSHYNEQFF.

This clonotype was counted only a few times. The rearrangement links TRBV10-3 to TRBJ2-5, with D possibly matching TRBD1 (6 bases). V lost 4 bases, J lost 4 bases, and 7 bases lay in between. This CDR3 spans 12 amino acids. Germline V gene data show CDR1 as ENHRY and CDR2 as SYGVKD. CDR3 protein: CAISAGAETQYF. CDR3 nucleotides: TGTGCCATCAGTGCAGGGGCAGAGACCCAGTACTTC.

The table lists this clonotype with a few counts. The V call is TRBV6-2 or TRBV6-3, the J call TRBJ2-5; no reliable D call. V was cut by 6 bases and J by 4 bases, with 12 bases left in between. This CDR3 spans 13 amino acids. Germline V gene sequence: CDR1 MNHEY, CDR2 SVGEGT. The CDR3 bases are TGTGCCAGCAGACGGGCCAACCCAGAGACCCAGTACTTC. It yields the protein CASRRANPETQYF.

As to this clonotype: The junction differs from germline at one of its ends, possibly a read error. V gene TRBV7-9 combines with J gene TRBJ2-4; TRBD1 aligns across 7 bases. Germline CDR1 is SEHNR and CDR2 is FQNEAQ (reference sequence). The CDR3 is 13 residues long. CDR3 DNA sequence: TGTGCCAGCAGCTTAGCAGGGACAGACCCCAGACACTTC. Its translation is CASSLAGTDPRHF.